This passage covers 25 T cell receptor beta chains from one sample sequenced in a study of T-cell memory formation after mild COVID-19. Using its own MiXCR run on the 5' RACE reads, TCRdb lists one record per CDR3 protein. The data contain about 270,000 distinct CDR3 sequences, about 16% of them singletons. Material: PBMCs or a T cell subset sorted from them (not recorded which). The source is an adult woman who had mild COVID-19 (a few samples of this study predate the infection). Cell type and time point are not known.

The chain recombines TRBV7-9 with TRBJ1-1; the D is unclear. The germline V gene encodes CDR1 SEHNR and CDR2 FQNEAQ (reference sequence). The CDR3 runs to 12 residues. Trimming removed 7 bases at V and 5 bases at J, with 11 bases between. This CDR3 reads CASTWAVTEAFF. CDR3 coding DNA: TGTGCCAGCACCTGGGCGGTGACTGAAGCTTTCTTT.

The sample holds a few counts of this clonotype. The V call is TRBV5-1, the J call TRBJ1-1, with 7 bases aligning to TRBD1. V gave up 2 bases and J gave up 3 bases; unmatched junction bases: 4. The CDR3 extends over 14 amino acids. In germline, CDR1 is SGHRS, CDR2 YFSETQ. CDR3 protein: CASSLETGYTEAFF. The CDR3 DNA reads as TGCGCCAGCAGCTTAGAGACAGGGTACACTGAAGCTTTCTTT.

This clonotype was observed at least ten times. The J gene is TRBJ2-7, the V gene TRBV10-3; 7 bases align to TRBD1. Germline-derived CDR1 and CDR2 are ENHRY and SYGVKD. The CDR3 is made up of 11 amino acids. V shed 10 bases and J 6 bases; nucleotides not matched to a gene: 6. The CDR3 is CATSTGVEQYF. The DNA for the CDR3 is TGTGCCACTTCTACAGGGGTCGAGCAGTACTTC.

This clonotype was detected only once. The junction departs from germline at one end; a sequencing error may be responsible. V usage is TRBV6-1 and J usage is TRBJ1-5; D is undetermined. Germline V gene lookup returns CDR1 MNHNS and CDR2 SASEGT. CDR3 size: 15 residues. CDR3: CATSRYEVGNHPQHF. The CDR3, as DNA: TGTGCCACCTCGAGGTACGAGGTAGGCAATCACCCCCAGCATTTT.

The V call is TRBV15, the J call TRBJ1-5; TRBD1 matches 9 bases. Germline V gives CDR1 LNHNV, CDR2 YYDKDF (reference sequence). V lost 4 bases and J lost 0; bases outside the gene matches: 4. CDR3 length equals 16 residues. This CDR3 is CATSTRDRDSNQPQHF. CDR3 DNA sequence: TGTGCCACCAGCACCCGGGACAGGGATAGCAATCAGCCCCAGCATTTT.

This clonotype appeared a few times. The chain joins TRBV3-1 to TRBJ1-3, with 7 nucleotides matching TRBD1. The CDR3 runs to 15 residues. Germline values: CDR1 LGHDT, CDR2 YNNKEL (reference sequence). Trimming removed 6 bases from V and 2 bases from J; junction bases left unmatched: 7. The CDR3 DNA sequence: TGTGCCAGCAGTCGAGGGACAGATACTGGAAACACCATATATTTT. Translation gives CASSRGTDTGNTIYF.

This chain uses TRBV20-1 with TRBJ2-1, with 13 bases fitting TRBD2. The germline V gene encodes CDR1 DFQATT and CDR2 SNEGSKA (reference sequence). The CDR3 sequence is 13 residues long. The CDR3 DNA sequence: TGCAGCGCCGGACTAGCGGGAGTAAATGAGCAGTTCTTC. Its translation is CSAGLAGVNEQFF.

This clonotype was observed a few times. The rearrangement links TRBV4-2 to TRBJ2-5; TRBD2 aligns across 9 bases. Germline values: CDR1 LGHNA, CDR2 YNFKEQ. This CDR3 region has 17 residues. Germline trimming cut 0 bases from V and 3 bases from J; bases unmatched to any gene: 8. CDR3 in amino acids: CASSQEWTSEGEETQYF. CDR3 nucleotides: TGTGCCAGCAGCCAAGAATGGACTAGCGAGGGAGAAGAGACCCAGTACTTC.

This clonotype was seen a few times. The CDR3 nucleotides read TGCGCCAGCAGCATACCTAGCGGGGGTTACAATGAGCAGTTCTTC. Translating gives CASSIPSGGYNEQFF. The chain recombines TRBV5-1 with TRBJ2-1; 10 nucleotides match TRBD2. After removal of 4 bases from V and 4 bases from J, the junction contained 5 bases not matched to a gene. CDR3 size: 15 residues. Germline CDR1 and CDR2: SGHRS and YFSETQ.

V gene TRBV5-1 combines with J gene TRBJ1-1; D is undetermined. Germline values: CDR1 SGHRS, CDR2 YFSETQ. CDR3 length: 15 residues. V was shortened by 4 bases and J by 0 bases, with 13 bases between the two germline ends. The DNA for the CDR3 is TGCGCCAGCAGCCCACTGACCGGGCTGAACACTGAAGCTTTCTTT. This sequence encodes CASSPLTGLNTEAFF.

The gene calls are TRBV11-2 and TRBJ2-5, with D tentatively TRBD1 or TRBD2 (5 bases each). The V and J ends lost 5 bases and 3 bases respectively, with 10 bases between them. The CDR3 covers 13 residues. Per germline, CDR1 SGHAT and CDR2 FQNNGV. The CDR3 sequence: CASSKGTEETQYF. The CDR3, as DNA: TGTGCCAGCAGCAAAGGGACCGAAGAGACCCAGTACTTC.

This chain connects TRBV3-1 to TRBJ2-7; no reliable D call. Germline CDR1 is LGHDT and CDR2 is YNNKEL (reference sequence). The V end lost 4 bases, the J end lost 2 bases, and 6 bases lay between the germline ends. CDR3 length equals 12 residues. The CDR3 DNA is TGTGCCAGCAGCCGGACCCCCTACGAGCAGTACTTC. It yields the protein CASSRTPYEQYF.

There are a few counts of this clonotype. The chain's CDR3 is CASSLNGAGELFF. CDR3 coding DNA: TGTGCCAGCAGCTTGAATGGGGCCGGGGAGCTGTTTTTT. The chain links TRBV11-3 to TRBJ2-2; D is uncertain. Germline V gives CDR1 SGHNT, CDR2 YENEEA. There are 13 residues in the CDR3. The V gene lost 3 bases and the J gene lost 6 bases, with 8 bases spanning the gap.

This clonotype was counted only a few times. The chain joins TRBV18 to TRBJ2-3, with 8 bases matching TRBD1. The CDR3 consists of 17 residues. CDR1 KGHSH and CDR2 LQKENI come from the germline V gene. Trimming took 3 bases from V and 0 from J; bases not matched to a gene: 8. The DNA of the CDR3 is TGTGCCAGCTCACCCCTCGGGACAGGCCGGAGCACAGATACGCAGTATTTT. Encoded protein: CASSPLGTGRSTDTQYF.

The rearrangement uses TRBV7-3 and TRBJ2-3, with D unclear. The CDR3 totals 14 residues. V dropped 4 bases and J dropped 3 bases, with 11 bases sitting between them. Looked up from germline, CDR1 is SGHTA and CDR2 is FQGTGA. The CDR3, as DNA: TGTGCCAGCAGCTGGCTCGGACGGACAGATACGCAGTATTTT. Protein: CASSWLGRTDTQYF.

In its sample, this clonotype was seen many times. The rearrangement uses TRBV5-1 and TRBJ2-1; D not certain. The CDR3 totals 13 residues. V was shortened by 0 bases and J by 4 bases, with 5 bases between the two germline ends. CDR1 is SGHRS, CDR2 YFSETQ, per germline. The CDR3 protein is CASSLDAYNEQFF. DNA of the CDR3: TGCGCCAGCAGCTTGGACGCATACAATGAGCAGTTCTTC.

This clonotype was detected a few times. The chain is built from TRBV6-2 or TRBV6-3 and TRBJ2-5, with 7 bases identical to TRBD1. V lost 4 bases and J lost 0; bases outside the gene matches: 2. CDR1 is MNHEY and CDR2 is SVGEGT in the germline V gene. CDR3 length equals 14 residues. The CDR3 region has the DNA TGTGCCAGCAGTTGGACAGGTCACCAAGAGACCCAGTACTTC. Protein: CASSWTGHQETQYF.

The V and J genes are TRBV12-3 or TRBV12-4 and TRBJ2-7; the D gene is possibly TRBD1 (5 bases). With 4 bases removed from V and 3 bases from J, the gap between germline ends came to 7 bases. There are 12 residues in the CDR3. CDR3 in amino acids: CASSWGRYEQYF. CDR3 DNA: TGTGCCAGCAGTTGGGGCCGCTACGAGCAGTACTTC.

V usage is TRBV25-1 and J usage is TRBJ2-4; D is unclear. Trimming took off 2 bases at V and 6 bases at J, with 8 bases between the two ends. The germline V gene encodes CDR1 MGHDK and CDR2 SYGVNS. This CDR3 has 13 amino acids. The CDR3 protein is CASSEQPANIQYF. CDR3 nucleotides: TGTGCCAGCAGTGAACAACCGGCAAACATTCAGTACTTC.

The V gene is TRBV3-1, the J gene TRBJ2-5; TRBD2 matches at 11 bases. This CDR3 comprises 17 residues. Losses at the gene ends were 4 bases for V and 2 bases for J; bases not matched to a gene: 9. Germline CDR1 and CDR2: LGHDT and YNNKEL (reference sequence). The DNA for the CDR3 is TGTGCCAGCAGCCCCCCAGAGCGACTAGCGGGGCAAGAGACCCAGTACTTC. Protein sequence: CASSPPERLAGQETQYF.

This clonotype was seen a few times. The chain's CDR3 is CSANAGTTDTQYF. The CDR3 nucleotides are TGCAGCGCTAATGCGGGGACCACAGATACGCAGTATTTT. V usage is TRBV29-1 and J usage is TRBJ2-3; TRBD2 is a possible D gene (6 bases). The germline gives CDR1 SQVTM, CDR2 ANQGSEA. The CDR3 length is 13 residues. Trimming left V 7 bases short and J 2 bases short, with 13 bases between.

Worth noting for this clonotype: At one end, the junction sequence differs from germline, possibly due to a read error. The chain has TRBV3-1 and TRBJ1-1, with 7 bases fitting TRBD1. The CDR3 sequence is 14 residues long. The germline CDR1 and CDR2 sequences are LGHDT and YNNKEL (reference sequence). The DNA of the CDR3 is TGTGCCAGCAGCCTGGGACAGAAGAACACTAAAGCTTTCTTT. It specifies CASSLGQKNTKAFF.

This clonotype was counted only a few times. The V call is TRBV6-5, the J call TRBJ2-3, with TRBD2 matching 10 bases. Germline CDR1 reads MNHEY; CDR2 reads SVGAGI. This CDR3 contains 16 residues. With V trimmed by 2 bases and J by 10 bases, 12 bases remained unmatched. The CDR3 DNA sequence: TGTGCCAGCAGTTACGGGCTAGCGGGAGACGTAGGGTCGCAGTATTTT. As protein: CASSYGLAGDVGSQYF.

This chain uses TRBV12-3 or TRBV12-4 with TRBJ2-3; TRBD2 is a possible D gene (5 bases). V lost 6 bases and J lost 3, with 16 bases in between. CDR3 length: 15 residues. The CDR3: CASSMTTLGTDTQYF. The CDR3 coding sequence is TGTGCCAGCAGCATGACTACCCTAGGGACAGATACGCAGTATTTT.

This clonotype showed up many times. The CDR3 here is CASSFARGYNYGYTF. Here the CDR3 DNA reads TGTGCCAGCAGTTTTGCCAGGGGGTACAACTATGGCTACACCTTC. The rearrangement uses TRBV27 and TRBJ1-2; the match to TRBD1 covers 7 bases. After removal of 3 bases from V and 2 bases from J, the junction contained 6 bases not matched to a gene. This CDR3 has 15 residues. Germline CDR1 is MNHEY and CDR2 is SMNVEV (reference sequence).